This T cell receptor beta chain was captured by sequencing in a study of cytomegalovirus exposure and HLA in healthy donors. Study summary: Inside one of the first data releases sat around 77 million unique TCRs taken from HLA-typed donors. Notes on the study in general: Productive status was seen about 87% or about 30% of the time for most TCR beta V segments in an earlier analysis. Some V segments could not be told apart, so they were left out, TRBV6-2 and TRBV6-3 among them.

With respect to this clone: Its specificity is not known.

Germline V lookup: CDR1 SGHDN, CDR2 FVKESK. Trimming removed 4 bases at V and 10 bases at J, with 17 bases between. This CDR3 region has 13 residues. Researchers ran the PCR with 60 Vbeta and 13 Jbeta primers. The table came from immunoSEQ multiplex PCR; TCRdb's copy has only in-frame clones and leaves some out. Here the sample spans tens of thousands of clones, over 80% being singletons. J is TRBJ2-7 and V is TRBV14, with D tentatively TRBD1 (5 bases). Sequenced material: PBMCs. This clonotype originated in a young man in good health and CMV-seronegative. DNA of the CDR3: TGTGCCAGCAGCCGTGTACCTCAGGACAACCAGTACTTC. Its translation: CASSRVPQDNQYF. Full variable domain (rest looked up from reference TRBV14 and TRBJ2-7): EAGVTQFPSHSVIEKGQTVTLRCDPISGHDNLYWYRRVMGKEIKFLLHFVKESKQDESGMPNNRFLAERTGGTYSTLKVQPAELEDSGVYFCASSRVPQDNQYFGPGTRLTVT.